Shown below are 21 T cell receptor beta chains from a single sample sequenced in a study of blood T cells in healthy people across ages. Through a sample-barcoded 5' primer and a J-beta primer mix, a second PCR was run for roughly 7 to 11 cycles. TCRdb re-analysed the 5' RACE reads in MiXCR, keeping a single row per CDR3 protein. Of some 1.5 million distinct CDR3 sequences in the sample, 28% were seen once. Sequencing was done on a sample of blood. These receptors were collected from a woman in her thirties in good health.

The chain combines TRBV20-1 with TRBJ2-7, with 7 bases fitting TRBD1. This CDR3 is 15 amino acids long. From germline, CDR1 is DFQATT and CDR2 SNEGSKA (reference sequence). With V trimmed by 3 bases and J by 3 bases, 11 bases remained unmatched. The CDR3 DNA follows: TGCAGTGCTAGGACAGGGCGTTCGGACGACTACGAGCAGTACTTC. It yields the protein CSARTGRSDDYEQYF.

This clonotype was counted a single time. The chain is built from TRBV6-1 and TRBJ2-4; 15 bases map to TRBD2. The CDR3 is 16 residues long. Germline trimming cut 6 bases from V and 13 bases from J; bases unmatched to any gene: 13. CDR1 and CDR2 from the germline V gene are MNHNS and SASEGT. CDR3 in amino acids: CASSHPGLAGGSEQYF. In nucleotides, the CDR3 is TGTGCCAGCAGCCATCCGGGACTAGCGGGAGGTAGTGAGCAGTACTTC.

Comments on this clonotype: Since a much larger clone is just one base distant, this may be a read error. The V and J genes are TRBV29-1 and TRBJ2-4; TRBD2 aligns across 15 bases. TRBJ2-7 matches the DNA end more closely, so the J call is doubtful. The CDR3 extends over 14 amino acids. Germline-derived CDR1 and CDR2 are SQVTM and ANQGSEA. The CDR3 protein is CSVVGLAGGYEQYF. The CDR3 DNA sequence: TGCAGCGTCGTGGGACTAGCGGGGGGCTACGAGCAGTACTTC.

This clonotype was counted ten times or more. This chain connects TRBV11-2 to TRBJ2-3; no clear D gene. Trimming pared 5 bases from V and 0 bases from J, leaving 12 bases between. Germline CDR1 and CDR2: SGHAT and FQNNGV. The CDR3 totals 15 residues. CDR3 in amino acids: CASSDIDPSTDTQYF. The CDR3 region has the DNA TGTGCCAGCAGCGATATCGATCCTAGCACAGATACGCAGTATTTT.

The chain links TRBV11-2 to TRBJ2-1; D tentatively fits TRBD1 or TRBD2 (5 bases each). This CDR3 has 17 residues. The V end was cut by 0 bases, the J end by 8 bases, with 20 bases between. The germline CDR1 and CDR2 sequences are SGHAT and FQNNGV. The CDR3 coding sequence is TGTGCCAGCAGCTTAGATGGGGCAGGGAGTGCGTTGGATGAGCAGTTCTTC. It translates to CASSLDGAGSALDEQFF.

This clonotype was seen a few times. The chain combines TRBV2 with TRBJ2-3; the match to TRBD2 covers 9 bases. V trimming: 5 bases; J trimming: 1 base; junction bases outside the gene matches: 4. The germline gives CDR1 SNHLY, CDR2 FYNNEI. The CDR3 loop spans 15 amino acids. The CDR3 reads CASSSSGVRTDTQYF. The CDR3 coding sequence is TGTGCCAGCAGTTCTAGCGGGGTTCGCACAGATACGCAGTATTTT.

This clonotype was seen repeatedly, ten times or more. CDR3 amino acids: CASTDVRSGANVLTF. DNA for the CDR3: TGTGCCAGCACTGATGTACGGTCCGGGGCCAACGTCCTGACTTTC. The V call is TRBV7-9, the J call TRBJ2-6; D gene uncertain. Per germline, CDR1 SEHNR and CDR2 FQNEAQ (reference sequence). With 7 bases removed from V and 4 bases from J, the gap between germline ends came to 14 bases. This CDR3 contains 15 residues.

In its sample, this clonotype was seen many times. The chain has TRBV12-5 and TRBJ2-5; the D is unclear. Trimming took off 3 bases at V and 2 bases at J, with 7 bases between the two ends. Per germline, CDR1 LGHNT and CDR2 FRNRAP. The CDR3 length is 13 residues. In nucleotides, the CDR3 is TGTGCTAGTGGTTTAGGCGTGCAAGAGACCCAGTACTTC. The encoded protein is CASGLGVQETQYF.

The V call is TRBV29-1, the J call TRBJ2-1; TRBD2 matches 12 bases. CDR3 length: 16 residues. Germline CDR1 reads SQVTM; CDR2 reads ANQGSEA. The J segment lost 5 bases and the V segment lost 7 bases, leaving 12 bases of the junction unmatched. This CDR3 reads CSGLLMTSGGNNEQFF. In nucleotides, the CDR3 is TGCAGCGGCCTCCTTATGACTAGCGGGGGCAACAATGAGCAGTTCTTC.

CDR3 sequence: CSATKDRGAETQFF. CDR3 sequence (DNA): TGCAGTGCTACAAAGGACAGGGGGGCTGAGACCCAGTTCTTC. The chain has TRBV20-1 and TRBJ2-1, with 10 bases that match TRBD1. Germline lookup yields CDR1 DFQATT and CDR2 SNEGSKA (reference sequence). V shed 4 bases and J 13 bases; nucleotides not matched to a gene: 13. The CDR3 extends over 14 amino acids.

Only a few counts were recorded for this clonotype. This chain links TRBV5-1 with TRBJ1-2, with unresolved D. The length of the CDR3 is 15 residues. Germline V gene lookup returns CDR1 SGHRS and CDR2 YFSETQ. Trimming stripped 6 bases from V and 0 bases from J, with 15 bases between. Written as DNA, the CDR3 is TGCGCCAGCACCTGGAGTGGCGGAACTAACTATGGCTACACCTTC. Its protein product is CASTWSGGTNYGYTF.

V is TRBV30 and J is TRBJ1-5, with TRBD1 matching 9 bases. Germline CDR1 GTSNPN, CDR2 SVGIG (reference sequence). V dropped 3 bases and J dropped 2; count of bases not matched to a gene: 5. CDR3 length: 15 residues. The DNA of the CDR3 is TGTGCCTGGAGAAAAGGGACAGGGCGCAATCAGCCCCAGCATTTT. Translation: CAWRKGTGRNQPQHF.

The chain uses TRBV4-1 and TRBJ2-1, with a tentative D call TRBD1 (5 bases). The ends were cut back, 1 base at V and 1 base at J, with 17 bases in the middle. From germline, CDR1 is MGHRA and CDR2 YSYEKL. This CDR3 is built from 18 residues. The CDR3 DNA reads as TGCGCCAGCAGCCAAGCCTGGCCCGGTCCAGGGTCCTACAATGAGCAGTTCTTC. It codes for CASSQAWPGPGSYNEQFF.

This clonotype came up a few times. CDR3 residues: CSATQGGAYGYTF. For the CDR3, the DNA is TGCAGTGCCACACAGGGAGGGGCCTATGGCTACACCTTC. This chain joins TRBV20-1 and TRBJ1-2, with D possibly being TRBD1 (6 bases). Germline CDR1 and CDR2: DFQATT and SNEGSKA (reference sequence). With 6 bases removed from V and 4 bases from J, the gap between germline ends came to 15 bases. This CDR3 spans 13 amino acids.

The genes are TRBV3-1 and TRBJ2-5, with TRBD2 matching over 10 bases. Germline V CDR1 and CDR2: LGHDT, YNNKEL (reference sequence). The CDR3 is 16 amino acids. Trimming at V came to 0 bases and at J to 1 base, leaving 2 bases not matched to a gene. DNA of the CDR3: TGTGCCAGCAGCCAAGACCTAGCGGGAGCCCAAGAGACCCAGTACTTC. It yields the protein CASSQDLAGAQETQYF.

As for this clonotype: An end of the junction differs from the germline gene, which may be a read error. The chain employs TRBV9 and TRBJ2-1; 12 positions match TRBD2. The CDR3 runs to 17 residues. The V gene's germline CDR1 is SGDLS and CDR2 YYNGEE. In DNA form, the CDR3 reads TGTGCCCGCAGCTCCCACCCTAGCGGGGGGGCCCTCGGTGAGCAGTTCTTC. Protein sequence: CARSSHPSGGALGEQFF.

The chain carries TRBV27 and TRBJ1-2, with a tentative D call TRBD1 (5 bases). Looked up from germline, CDR1 is MNHEY and CDR2 is SMNVEV (reference sequence). V was pared by 5 bases and J by 6 bases, with 13 bases between. The CDR3 is 13 residues long. The CDR3, as DNA: TGTGCCAGCAGTCAAACCGGGACGGATGGCTACACCTTC. Translation gives CASSQTGTDGYTF.

This clonotype was seen more than once but under ten times. The CDR3: CASIQDLGDTQYF. As DNA, the CDR3 is TGTGCCAGCATTCAGGACCTAGGAGATACGCAGTATTTT. The chain employs TRBV12-3 or TRBV12-4 and TRBJ2-3; no definite D call. V lost 7 bases, J lost 5 bases, and 13 bases lay in between. The CDR3 runs to 13 residues.

This clonotype was recorded a few times. V gene TRBV20-1 combines with J gene TRBJ2-7; tentatively, D is TRBD1 (5 bases). From germline, CDR1 is DFQATT and CDR2 SNEGSKA (reference sequence). The CDR3 spans 12 residues. The V gene lost 4 bases and the J gene lost 5 bases, with 12 bases spanning the gap. The CDR3 spells CSATSLGDEQYF. The DNA of the CDR3 is TGCAGTGCTACCTCTCTAGGGGACGAGCAGTACTTC.

Only a few counts were recorded for this clonotype. A read error may account for a junction end that differs from germline. The chain recombines TRBV5-1 with TRBJ2-1, with a tentative D call TRBD2 (5 bases). The DNA matches TRBJ2-7 better at its end, which makes the J call doubtful. Looked up from germline, CDR1 is SGHRS and CDR2 is YFSETQ. This CDR3 has 14 amino acids. CDR3 DNA sequence: TGCGCCAGCAGTTTGGGAGCGTATTACAATGAGCAGTACTTC. Amino acids: CASSLGAYYNEQYF.

In this sample, this clonotype turned up many times. The gene calls are TRBV2 and TRBJ2-3, with 11 bases aligning to TRBD2. The CDR3 covers 14 residues. Per the germline V gene, CDR1 is SNHLY and CDR2 is FYNNEI. The J segment lost 4 bases and the V segment lost 6 bases, leaving 3 bases of the junction unmatched. The CDR3 DNA reads TGTGCCAGCAGCACTAGCGGGGGAGCAGATACGCAGTATTTT. Translating gives CASSTSGGADTQYF.